This TCR beta chain comes out of a study of shared clonotypes between healthy human individuals. Germline CDR1 and CDR2: MDHEN and SYDVKM. The J segment lost 3 bases and the V segment lost 4 bases, leaving 10 bases of the junction unmatched. This CDR3 has 17 residues. As defined, naive CD8 cells were CD45RO-negative and positively selected for CCR7, with terminally differentiated effector memory CD45RA+ cells excluded. Sequencing was performed with immunoSEQ multiplex PCR; in TCRdb, only in-frame clones are kept and a portion is missing. The table shows approximately 650,000 clones, with just under 97% occurring only once.

The sequencing input was naive CD8+ T cells sorted from blood. This clonotype was obtained from a woman aged 30 to 39 in good health. J is TRBJ2-7 and V is TRBV28, with 12 nucleotides matching TRBD2. DNA for the CDR3: TGTGCCAGCAGTTCGTCACTAGCGGGAGGTCTCATCTACGAGCAGTACTTC. Protein sequence: CASSSSLAGGLIYEQYF.